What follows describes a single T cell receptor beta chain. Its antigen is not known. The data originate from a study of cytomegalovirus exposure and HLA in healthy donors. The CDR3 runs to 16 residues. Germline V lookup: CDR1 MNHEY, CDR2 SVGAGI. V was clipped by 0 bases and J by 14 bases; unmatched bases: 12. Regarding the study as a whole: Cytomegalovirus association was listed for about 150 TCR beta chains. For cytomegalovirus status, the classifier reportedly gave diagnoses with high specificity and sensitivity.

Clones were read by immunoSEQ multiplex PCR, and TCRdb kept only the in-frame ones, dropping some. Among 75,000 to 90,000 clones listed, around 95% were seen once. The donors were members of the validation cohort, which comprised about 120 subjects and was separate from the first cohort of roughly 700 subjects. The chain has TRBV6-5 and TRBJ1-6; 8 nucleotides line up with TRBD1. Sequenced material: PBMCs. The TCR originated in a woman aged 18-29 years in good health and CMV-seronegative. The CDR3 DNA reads TGTGCCAGCAGTTACTCGCTCCGGGACAGGAGGGACACCCTCCACTTT. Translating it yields CASSYSLRDRRDTLHF.